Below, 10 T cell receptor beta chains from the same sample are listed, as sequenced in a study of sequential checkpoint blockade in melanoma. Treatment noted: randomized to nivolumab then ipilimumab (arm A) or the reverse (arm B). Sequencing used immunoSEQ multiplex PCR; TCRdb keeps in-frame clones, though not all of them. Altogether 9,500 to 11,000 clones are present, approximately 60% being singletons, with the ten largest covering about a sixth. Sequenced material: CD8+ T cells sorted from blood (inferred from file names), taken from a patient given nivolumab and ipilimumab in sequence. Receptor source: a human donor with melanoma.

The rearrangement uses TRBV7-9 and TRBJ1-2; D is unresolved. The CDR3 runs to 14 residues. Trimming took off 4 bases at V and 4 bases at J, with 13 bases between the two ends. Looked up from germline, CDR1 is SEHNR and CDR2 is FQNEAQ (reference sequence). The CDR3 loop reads CASSSPGRGYGYTF. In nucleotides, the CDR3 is TGTGCCAGCAGCTCTCCGGGCCGGGGCTATGGCTACACCTTC.

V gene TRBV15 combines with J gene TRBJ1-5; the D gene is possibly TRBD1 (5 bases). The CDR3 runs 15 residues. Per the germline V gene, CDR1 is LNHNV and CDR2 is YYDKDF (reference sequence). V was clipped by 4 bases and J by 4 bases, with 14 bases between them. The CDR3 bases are TGTGCCACCAGCACGTCCAGAGGACAAAATCAGCCCCAGCATTTT. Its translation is CATSTSRGQNQPQHF.

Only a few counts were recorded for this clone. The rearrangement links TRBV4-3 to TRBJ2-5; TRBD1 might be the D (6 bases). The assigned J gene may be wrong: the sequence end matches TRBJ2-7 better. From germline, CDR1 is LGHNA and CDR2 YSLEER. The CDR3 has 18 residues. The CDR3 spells CASSQEVSEDSGTYEQYF. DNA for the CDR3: TGCGCCAGCAGCCAAGAAGTGAGTGAGGACAGCGGTACCTACGAGCAGTACTTC.

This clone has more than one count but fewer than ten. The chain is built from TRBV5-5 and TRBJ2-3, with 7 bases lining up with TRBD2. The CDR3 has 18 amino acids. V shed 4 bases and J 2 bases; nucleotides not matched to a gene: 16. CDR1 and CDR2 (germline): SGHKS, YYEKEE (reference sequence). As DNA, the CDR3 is TGTGCCAGCAGCCTTTACCCGTCCTGGCTAGCGGTCACAGATACGCAGTATTTT. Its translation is CASSLYPSWLAVTDTQYF.

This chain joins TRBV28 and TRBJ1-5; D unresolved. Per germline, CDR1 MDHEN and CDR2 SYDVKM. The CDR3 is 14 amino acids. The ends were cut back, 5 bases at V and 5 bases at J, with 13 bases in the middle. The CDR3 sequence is CASSLTVTDQPQHF. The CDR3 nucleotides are TGTGCCAGCAGTCTTACAGTGACCGATCAGCCCCAGCATTTT. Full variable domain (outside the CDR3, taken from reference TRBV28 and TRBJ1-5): DVKVTQSSRYLVKRTGEKVFLECVQDMDHENMFWYRQDPGLGLRLIYFSYDVKMKEKGDIPEGYSVSREKKERFSLILESASTNQTSMYLCASSLTVTDQPQHFGDGTRLSIL.

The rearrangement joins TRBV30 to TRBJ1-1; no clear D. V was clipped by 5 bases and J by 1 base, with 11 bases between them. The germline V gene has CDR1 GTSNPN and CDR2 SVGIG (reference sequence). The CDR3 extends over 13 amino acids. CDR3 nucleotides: TGTGCCTGGGGAGAAGACGAGAACACTGAAGCTTTCTTT. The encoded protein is CAWGEDENTEAFF. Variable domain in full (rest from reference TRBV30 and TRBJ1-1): SQTIHQWPATLVQPVGSPLSLECTVEGTSNPNLYWYRQAAGRGLQLLFYSVGIGQISSEVPQNLSASRPQDRQFILSSKKLLLSDSGFYLCAWGEDENTEAFFGQGTRLTVV.

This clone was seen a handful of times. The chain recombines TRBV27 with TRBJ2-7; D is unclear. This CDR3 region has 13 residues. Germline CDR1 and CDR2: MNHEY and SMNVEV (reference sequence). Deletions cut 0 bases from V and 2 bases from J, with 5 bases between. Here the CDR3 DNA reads TGTGCCAGCAGTTTATCAGCTCCCTACGAGCAGTACTTC. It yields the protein CASSLSAPYEQYF.

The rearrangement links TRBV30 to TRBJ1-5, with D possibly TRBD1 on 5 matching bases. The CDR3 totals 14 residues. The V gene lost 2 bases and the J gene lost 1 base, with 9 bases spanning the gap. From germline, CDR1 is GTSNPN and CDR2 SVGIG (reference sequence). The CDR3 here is CAWSIWGSNQPQHF. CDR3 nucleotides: TGTGCCTGGAGTATTTGGGGCAGCAATCAGCCCCAGCATTTT.

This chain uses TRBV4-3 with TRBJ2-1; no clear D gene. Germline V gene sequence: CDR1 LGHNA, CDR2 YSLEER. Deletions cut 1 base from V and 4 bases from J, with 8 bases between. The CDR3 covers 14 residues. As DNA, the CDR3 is TGCGCCAGCAGCCAAGCGCGCTTATACAATGAGCAGTTCTTC. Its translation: CASSQARLYNEQFF.

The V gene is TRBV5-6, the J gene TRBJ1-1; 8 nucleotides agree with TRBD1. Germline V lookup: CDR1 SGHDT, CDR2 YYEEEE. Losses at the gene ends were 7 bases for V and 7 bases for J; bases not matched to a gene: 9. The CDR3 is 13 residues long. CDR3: CASWMGQAGEAFF. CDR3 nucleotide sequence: TGTGCCAGCTGGATGGGACAGGCGGGTGAAGCTTTCTTT.